A single sample is the source of the 20 T cell receptor beta chains below, sequenced in a study of blood T cell repertoires in COVID-19. Assay used: immunoSEQ multiplex PCR; TCRdb lists only in-frame clones, some missing. The sample contains some 340,000 clones, approximately 81% of which appear only once. Specimen: peripheral blood. All receptors derive from a woman between 18 and 30 years old with acute or convalescent COVID-19.

This chain joins TRBV7-9 and TRBJ2-1, with a weak D call TRBD1 (6 bases). Germline V gene sequence: CDR1 SEHNR, CDR2 FQNEAQ (reference sequence). This CDR3 spans 14 amino acids. V lost 1 base, J lost 7 bases, and 11 bases lay in between. As DNA, the CDR3 is TGTGCCAGCAGCTTAGGGGCAGGGGAGAATGAGCAGTTCTTC. This encodes CASSLGAGENEQFF.

V and J are TRBV29-1 and TRBJ2-1; weak D call: TRBD1 (6 bases). The germline V gene has CDR1 SQVTM and CDR2 ANQGSEA. The CDR3 extends over 14 amino acids. V lost 3 bases and J lost 2, with 11 bases in between. The CDR3 is CSVDRQGTYNEQFF. The DNA for the CDR3 is TGCAGCGTTGATAGGCAGGGGACCTACAATGAGCAGTTCTTC.

This sequence joins TRBV5-1 and TRBJ2-7; 10 bases match TRBD2. Germline V gene sequence: CDR1 SGHRS, CDR2 YFSETQ. CDR3 length: 15 residues. Trimming cost V 6 bases and J 0 bases; bases outside gene matches: 6. The CDR3: CASMTGTSVSYEQYF. The CDR3 nucleotides read TGCGCCAGCATGACCGGGACTAGCGTCTCCTACGAGCAGTACTTC.

This rearrangement joins TRBV4-1 to TRBJ1-5; D is ambiguous. Trimming left V 0 bases short and J 5 bases short, with 5 bases between. Looked up from germline, CDR1 is MGHRA and CDR2 is YSYEKL. The CDR3 sequence is 13 residues long. Written as DNA, the CDR3 is TGCGCCAGCAGCCAAGACGAGTATCAGCCCCAGCATTTT. This sequence encodes CASSQDEYQPQHF.

This chain connects TRBV5-6 to TRBJ1-5, with D perhaps TRBD1 (6 bases). Germline V gives CDR1 SGHDT, CDR2 YYEEEE. V dropped 4 bases and J dropped 3 bases, with 11 bases sitting between them. This CDR3 contains 14 residues. CDR3 in amino acids: CASSDRDTNQPQHF. CDR3 DNA: TGTGCCAGCAGCGACCGGGACACCAATCAGCCCCAGCATTTT.

This clone was detected once. The chain has TRBV18 and TRBJ2-1; 7 positions match TRBD1. CDR3 length equals 16 residues. From germline, CDR1 is KGHSH and CDR2 LQKENI. V shed 3 bases, J shed 7 bases, and the junction held 12 bases outside the gene matches. The CDR3 region has the DNA TGTGCCAGCTCACCTCGGAGTACAGGGGTTTTGAATGAGCAGTTCTTC. This sequence encodes CASSPRSTGVLNEQFF. Supplemented by reference TRBV18 and TRBJ2-1, the full variable domain reads NAGVMQNPRHLVRRRGQEARLRCSPMKGHSHVYWYRQLPEEGLKFMVYLQKENIIDESGMPKERFSAEFPKEGPSILRIQQVVRGDSAAYFCASSPRSTGVLNEQFFGPGTRLTVL.

V usage is TRBV5-1 and J usage is TRBJ2-2; 8 positions match TRBD2. CDR3 size: 16 residues. Germline loops: CDR1 SGHRS, CDR2 YFSETQ. V shed 4 bases, J shed 1 base, and the junction held 6 bases outside the gene matches. The CDR3 reads CASSPTGGRNTGELFF. CDR3 in DNA: TGCGCCAGCAGCCCGACGGGGGGGAGGAACACCGGGGAGCTGTTTTTT.

This clone is a singleton in its sample. CDR3 DNA sequence: TGTGCCAGCACGATGCAAAGGAGGGAGACCCAGTACTTC. This encodes CASTMQRRETQYF. V usage is TRBV2 and J usage is TRBJ2-5, with a weak D call TRBD2 (5 bases). V lost 7 bases to trimming and J lost 5 bases, with 14 bases between them. Germline lookup yields CDR1 SNHLY and CDR2 FYNNEI. The CDR3 runs to 13 residues.

With regard to this clone: Other DNA sequences in this specimen translate into the identical CDR3. This sequence joins TRBV6-5 and TRBJ2-7, with 7 positions matching TRBD2. Germline values: CDR1 MNHEY, CDR2 SVGAGI. The length of the CDR3 is 13 residues. V lost 6 bases and J lost 2; bases outside the gene matches: 4. The CDR3 nucleotides read TGTGCCAGCAGCCGGGACTACCCCTACGAGCAGTACTTC. The encoded protein is CASSRDYPYEQYF.

CDR3 sequence: CASRDSPSNQPQHF. CDR3 sequence (DNA): TGTGCCAGCAGGGACAGTCCTAGCAATCAGCCCCAGCATTTT. The rearrangement uses TRBV19 and TRBJ1-5; 7 positions match TRBD1. The CDR3 totals 14 residues. Losses at the gene ends were 9 bases for V and 0 bases for J; bases not matched to a gene: 5. Germline loops: CDR1 LNHDA, CDR2 SQIVND (reference sequence).

The V call is TRBV5-4, the J call TRBJ2-3; TRBD2 agrees at 7 bases. Germline loops: CDR1 SGHNT, CDR2 YYREEE (reference sequence). V was pared by 1 base and J by 7 bases, with 15 bases of the junction left unmatched. CDR3 size: 17 residues. The DNA for the CDR3 is TGTGCCAGCAGCTTGCCTTCCTCGATGGGGAGGGCCCATACGCAGTATTTT. Translated: CASSLPSSMGRAHTQYF. The complete variable domain, with remaining parts taken from reference TRBV5-4 and TRBJ2-3, reads ETGVTQSPTHLIKTRGQQVTLRCSSQSGHNTVSWYQQALGQGPQFIFQYYREEENGRGNFPPRFSGLQFPNYSSELNVNALELDDSALYLCASSLPSSMGRAHTQYFGPGTRLTVL.

This rearrangement joins TRBV13 to TRBJ2-7, with TRBD1 identical over 7 bases. Germline V CDR1 and CDR2: PRHDT, FYEKMQ (reference sequence). J was trimmed by 4 bases and V by 3 bases; bases with no gene match: 6. CDR3 length: 14 residues. The CDR3 nucleotides read TGTGCCAGCAGCTTTAGTGCAGGGGGATACGAGCAGTACTTC. Amino acids: CASSFSAGGYEQYF.

The chain uses TRBV7-9 and TRBJ1-6; 9 bases fit TRBD1. J was trimmed by 8 bases and V by 5 bases; bases with no gene match: 10. CDR1 is SEHNR and CDR2 is FQNEAQ in the germline V gene (reference sequence). CDR3 length: 16 amino acids. In nucleotides, the CDR3 is TGTGCCAGCAGCCCAATACAGGGGGCGAGTGATTCACCCCTCCACTTT. It encodes CASSPIQGASDSPLHF.

CDR3 sequence (DNA): TGTGCCAGCAGCTTAGATCTACTCAATGAGCAGTTCTTC. This translates into CASSLDLLNEQFF. The genes are TRBV11-2 and TRBJ2-1; D not certain. CDR1 is SGHAT, CDR2 FQNNGV, per germline. V lost 0 bases and J lost 6, with 6 bases in between. This CDR3 has 13 amino acids.

This chain uses TRBV7-2 with TRBJ2-2, with TRBD2 identical over 10 bases. This CDR3 is built from 15 residues. V trimming: 3 bases; J trimming: 6 bases; junction bases outside the gene matches: 4. The germline gives CDR1 SGHTA, CDR2 FQGNSA. The CDR3 sequence: CASSFRAGGPGELFF. CDR3 sequence (DNA): TGTGCCAGCAGCTTCCGAGCGGGGGGGCCCGGGGAGCTGTTTTTT.

This clone was observed a handful of times. The genes are TRBV25-1 and TRBJ1-2, with D hard to call. CDR1 MGHDK and CDR2 SYGVNS come from the germline V gene. The CDR3 is made up of 11 amino acids. The germline V and J ends were trimmed by 1 base and 6 bases, with 3 bases remaining between them. The CDR3 reads CASSEFDGYTF. CDR3 coding DNA: TGTGCCAGCAGTGAATTCGATGGCTACACCTTC.

This chain uses TRBV5-6 with TRBJ1-1; 7 positions agree with TRBD1. V gave up 0 bases and J gave up 10 bases; unmatched junction bases: 6. This CDR3 is built from 13 residues. Germline CDR1 is SGHDT and CDR2 is YYEEEE. CDR3 loop: CASSLGTGGGAFF. The CDR3 nucleotides are TGTGCCAGCAGCTTGGGGACAGGAGGGGGAGCTTTCTTT.

The chain employs TRBV11-1 and TRBJ2-1; D not resolved. The CDR3 runs 15 residues. Trimming shortened V by 0 bases and J by 9 bases, and 15 bases separated the two germline ends. Germline V gives CDR1 SGHAT, CDR2 FQDESV (reference sequence). The CDR3 loop reads CASSLASGTVREQFF. CDR3 in DNA: TGTGCCAGCAGCTTAGCGTCCGGAACAGTCCGTGAGCAGTTCTTC.

This clone was seen more than once but under ten times. J is TRBJ1-5 and V is TRBV10-3; D gene uncertain. The CDR3 runs to 13 residues. Between the trimmed V and J ends, which lost 8 bases and 2 bases, there was a span of 10 bases. Germline CDR1 and CDR2: ENHRY and SYGVKD. The CDR3, as DNA: TGTGCCATCTCCCCTAGAGGCAATCAGCCCCAGCATTTT. This codes for CAISPRGNQPQHF.

V and J are TRBV2 and TRBJ1-1; D uncertain. Deletions cut 8 bases from V and 0 bases from J, with 13 bases between. Germline V gives CDR1 SNHLY, CDR2 FYNNEI. CDR3 length: 14 residues. CDR3 in DNA: TGTGCCAGCTACATCGCCCTCATGAACACTGAAGCTTTCTTT. Its protein is CASYIALMNTEAFF.